One and the same sample provided the 32 T cell receptor beta chains below, sequenced in a study of technical replicates of blood from several donors. TCRdb keeps only in-frame clones here, not all; method: immunoSEQ multiplex PCR. Of around 68,000 clones in the sample, less than 98% were seen once. The sample consisted of T cells isolated from PBMCs. The receptors come from a human donor in good health.

The V gene is TRBV5-6, the J gene TRBJ2-6, with no clear D. Trimming removed 7 bases at V and 0 bases at J, with 14 bases between. The germline CDR1 and CDR2 sequences are SGHDT and YYEEEE. The CDR3 spans 16 residues. CDR3 protein: CASETVTYSGANVLTF. The CDR3 DNA follows: TGTGCCAGCGAAACGGTTACGTACTCTGGGGCCAACGTCCTGACTTTC.

The V and J genes are TRBV10-3 and TRBJ1-3, with a weak D call TRBD1 (5 bases). The CDR3 runs to 16 residues. The germline V and J ends were trimmed by 3 bases and 3 bases, with 15 bases remaining between them. CDR1 is ENHRY, CDR2 SYGVKD, per germline. Here the CDR3 reads CAISDLGLGVGNTIYF. Here the CDR3 DNA reads TGTGCCATCAGTGATCTGGGACTCGGGGTTGGAAACACCATATATTTT.

As concerns this clone: A read error may account for a junction end that differs from germline. V usage is TRBV7-7 and J usage is TRBJ2-2; 14 nucleotides match TRBD2. This CDR3 has 17 amino acids. CDR1 SSHAT and CDR2 FNYEAQ come from the germline V gene (reference sequence). The CDR3 DNA is TGTGCTAGCAGCACGGGACTAGCGGGAGATATCACCGGGGAGCTGTTTTTT. This encodes CASSTGLAGDITGELFF.

This clone was counted once. The V and J genes are TRBV6-4 and TRBJ1-2, with a weak D call TRBD1 (5 bases). V lost 0 bases and J lost 7, with 12 bases in between. Per the germline V gene, CDR1 is MRHNA and CDR2 is SNTAGT. The CDR3 contains 14 residues. The CDR3 DNA reads TGTGCCAGCAGTGACTCCGGCAGGGCTATTGGCTACACCTTC. Its translation is CASSDSGRAIGYTF.

This clone was observed a handful of times. V usage is TRBV28 and J usage is TRBJ2-7; perhaps TRBD2 as D (6 bases). Germline V gives CDR1 MDHEN, CDR2 SYDVKM. There are 14 residues in the CDR3. Deletions cut 3 bases from V and 4 bases from J, with 13 bases between. The CDR3 DNA reads as TGTGCCAGCAGTTTTCCCGAGGACTATTACGAGCAGTACTTC. Protein sequence: CASSFPEDYYEQYF. Using reference TRBV28 and TRBJ2-7 for the parts outside the CDR3, the full variable domain is DVKVTQSSRYLVKRTGEKVFLECVQDMDHENMFWYRQDPGLGLRLIYFSYDVKMKEKGDIPEGYSVSREKKERFSLILESASTNQTSMYLCASSFPEDYYEQYFGPGTRLTVT.

The J gene is TRBJ1-1, the V gene TRBV6-5; a possible D gene is TRBD1 (5 bases). V was trimmed by 5 bases and J by 0 bases, leaving 7 bases between them. The CDR3 totals 13 residues. Germline CDR1 and CDR2: MNHEY and SVGAGI. CDR3 in amino acids: CASSKTVNTEAFF. DNA of the CDR3: TGTGCCAGCAGTAAGACAGTGAACACTGAAGCTTTCTTT.

The chain joins TRBV7-9 to TRBJ1-1, with 9 bases aligning to TRBD1. V lost 5 bases, J lost 7 bases, and 14 bases stayed unmatched. The CDR3 is 16 residues long. CDR1 is SEHNR, CDR2 FQNEAQ, per germline (reference sequence). The CDR3 nucleotides read TGTGCCAGCAGCCCAAAATCACAGGGGGCGTCTAGTGAAGCTTTCTTT. Amino acids: CASSPKSQGASSEAFF.

The chain joins TRBV28 to TRBJ2-3; D might be TRBD1 (5 bases). Trimming shortened V by 1 base and J by 3 bases, and 5 bases separated the two germline ends. The CDR3 runs to 13 residues. Germline assignment: CDR1 MDHEN and CDR2 SYDVKM. The CDR3 nucleotides read TGTGCCAGCAGTTTATCAGGGACAGATACGCAGTATTTT. Translated, it gives CASSLSGTDTQYF.

The chain has TRBV14 and TRBJ1-1; unclear D gene. The length of the CDR3 is 13 residues. Germline CDR1 SGHDN, CDR2 FVKESK. Trimming took off 2 bases at V and 5 bases at J, with 9 bases between the two ends. CDR3 bases: TGTGCCAGCAGCCAACACCTCCGGACTGAAGCTTTCTTT. It yields the protein CASSQHLRTEAFF.

The chain combines TRBV28 with TRBJ2-7; no definite D call. The CDR3 spans 14 residues. Trimming took off 5 bases at V and 2 bases at J, with 13 bases between the two ends. CDR1 MDHEN and CDR2 SYDVKM come from the germline V gene. The CDR3 protein is CASSPLWSTYEQYF. The CDR3, as DNA: TGTGCCAGCAGTCCCCTTTGGAGTACCTACGAGCAGTACTTC.

The rearrangement uses TRBV5-1 and TRBJ2-5; 11 bases line up with TRBD2. With 4 bases clipped from V and 3 bases from J, the junction kept 5 bases outside the gene matches. The CDR3 is made up of 15 amino acids. Per the germline V gene, CDR1 is SGHRS and CDR2 is YFSETQ. CDR3 protein: CASSPQLAGEETQYF. Here the CDR3 DNA reads TGCGCCAGCAGCCCTCAACTAGCGGGAGAAGAGACCCAGTACTTC.

The J gene is TRBJ2-7, the V gene TRBV7-2; D gene unclear. Trimming removed 1 base from V and 7 bases from J, with 8 bases in between. The CDR3 length is 12 residues. Per the germline V gene, CDR1 is SGHTA and CDR2 is FQGNSA. DNA for the CDR3: TGTGCCAGCAGCTTAGACGCCGGGGAGCAGTACTTC. Protein sequence: CASSLDAGEQYF. Full variable domain (outside the CDR3, taken from reference TRBV7-2 and TRBJ2-7): GAGVSQSPSNKVTEKGKDVELRCDPISGHTALYWYRQSLGQGLEFLIYFQGNSAPDKSGLPSDRFSAERTGGSVSTLTIQRTQQEDSAVYLCASSLDAGEQYFGPGTRLTVT.

The V call is TRBV2, the J call TRBJ2-7; the match to TRBD2 covers 14 bases. The germline CDR1 and CDR2 sequences are SNHLY and FYNNEI. The length of the CDR3 is 17 residues. The V gene end was trimmed by 3 bases and the J gene end by 5 bases; junction bases not matched to a gene: 9. CDR3 amino acids: CASSEAGTSGRYDEQYF. CDR3 in DNA: TGTGCCAGCAGTGAGGCCGGGACTAGCGGGAGATATGACGAGCAGTACTTC.

This rearrangement joins TRBV5-1 to TRBJ2-2, with D possibly TRBD1 on 6 matching bases. Looked up from germline, CDR1 is SGHRS and CDR2 is YFSETQ. There are 15 residues in the CDR3. The V and J ends lost 0 bases and 1 base respectively, with 7 bases between them. The CDR3 loop reads CASSLDRVNTGELFF. In DNA, the CDR3 is TGCGCCAGCAGCTTGGACAGGGTGAACACCGGGGAGCTGTTTTTT. The variable domain in full, completed from reference TRBV5-1 and TRBJ2-2, reads KAGVTQTPRYLIKTRGQQVTLSCSPISGHRSVSWYQQTPGQGLQFLFEYFSETQRNKGNFPGRFSGRQFSNSRSEMNVSTLELGDSALYLCASSLDRVNTGELFFGEGSRLTVL.

This chain uses TRBV30 with TRBJ1-5, with TRBD1 as a possible D gene (5 bases). The CDR3 spans 13 residues. Germline V gene sequence: CDR1 GTSNPN, CDR2 SVGIG (reference sequence). The V end lost 5 bases, the J end lost 3 bases, and 11 bases lay between the germline ends. The CDR3 nucleotides read TGTGCCTGGGCCGACAGTTTCAATCAGCCCCAGCATTTT. It yields the protein CAWADSFNQPQHF.

V and J are TRBV7-9 and TRBJ2-3; 10 nucleotides line up with TRBD2. J gave up 2 bases and V 5 bases, and 7 bases lay outside the gene matches. Germline CDR1 and CDR2: SEHNR and FQNEAQ (reference sequence). The CDR3 is made up of 16 amino acids. The CDR3 loop reads CASSNPGTSVTDTQYF. As DNA, the CDR3 is TGTGCCAGCAGCAACCCCGGGACTAGCGTCACAGATACGCAGTATTTT.

The chain combines TRBV6-6 with TRBJ1-4; D is unclear. V was pared by 2 bases and J by 4 bases, with 5 bases between. This CDR3 contains 13 residues. Germline CDR1 and CDR2: MNHNY and SVGAGI (reference sequence). CDR3: CASSYTSNEKLFF. In DNA form, the CDR3 reads TGTGCCAGCAGTTACACCAGTAATGAAAAACTGTTTTTT.

V usage is TRBV5-4 and J usage is TRBJ1-1, with TRBD1 matching 9 bases. The length of the CDR3 is 18 residues. Germline lookup yields CDR1 SGHNT and CDR2 YYREEE (reference sequence). Trimming removed 3 bases from V and 4 bases from J; junction bases left unmatched: 16. CDR3 DNA sequence: TGTGCCAGCAGCTCGGGGATGGGGACAGGGCAGGTCATCACTGAAGCTTTCTTT. As protein: CASSSGMGTGQVITEAFF.

This clone was counted a few times. The rearrangement joins TRBV6-5 to TRBJ2-3, with 8 bases identical to TRBD1. In germline, CDR1 is MNHEY, CDR2 SVGAGI. V was pared by 6 bases and J by 1 base, with 6 bases of the junction left unmatched. The CDR3 spans 15 residues. Written as DNA, the CDR3 is TGTGCCAGCAGCCTCGGGACAGGTGGCACAGATACGCAGTATTTT. This encodes CASSLGTGGTDTQYF.

The chain recombines TRBV28 with TRBJ2-2, with 11 bases identical to TRBD2. J lost 2 bases, V lost 6 bases, and 2 bases had no gene match. The CDR3 runs to 15 residues. Germline V gene lookup returns CDR1 MDHEN and CDR2 SYDVKM. The CDR3 spells CASRGLAGNTGELFF. DNA of the CDR3: TGTGCCAGCAGAGGACTAGCGGGCAACACCGGGGAGCTGTTTTTT.

This chain uses TRBV9 with TRBJ2-1, with D perhaps TRBD1 (6 bases). The CDR3 is 15 residues long. V lost 3 bases and J lost 9, with 19 bases in between. In germline, CDR1 is SGDLS, CDR2 YYNGEE. The DNA of the CDR3 is TGTGCCAGCAGCGAATATTGGACAGTCTCGGGTGAGCAGTTCTTC. Translating gives CASSEYWTVSGEQFF. The variable domain in full, completed from reference TRBV9 and TRBJ2-1, reads DSGVTQTPKHLITATGQRVTLRCSPRSGDLSVYWYQQSLDQGLQFLIQYYNGEERAKGNILERFSAQQFPDLHSELNLSSLELGDSALYFCASSEYWTVSGEQFFGPGTRLTVL.

The chain combines TRBV6-4 with TRBJ1-3; D not certain. V was pared by 3 bases and J by 2 bases, with 5 bases between. The CDR3 extends over 13 amino acids. Germline V gives CDR1 MRHNA, CDR2 SNTAGT. The CDR3 here is CASSEQAGNTIYF. CDR3 DNA: TGTGCCAGCAGTGAGCAGGCTGGAAACACCATATATTTT.

This rearrangement joins TRBV5-1 to TRBJ2-7; D is possibly TRBD2 (6 bases). The CDR3 runs 15 residues. Trimming took off 0 bases at V and 3 bases at J, with 13 bases between the two ends. The germline gives CDR1 SGHRS, CDR2 YFSETQ. Here the CDR3 DNA reads TGCGCCAGCAGCTTGGCAGGGACGGGGGACTACGAGCAGTACTTC. Amino acid sequence: CASSLAGTGDYEQYF.

The V and J genes are TRBV6-5 and TRBJ2-5; possibly TRBD1 for D (6 bases). Germline V gene data show CDR1 as MNHEY and CDR2 as SVGAGI. V was shortened by 2 bases and J by 5 bases, with 12 bases between the two germline ends. The CDR3 is 14 residues long. CDR3 region: CASSYATRGETQYF. The DNA for the CDR3 is TGTGCCAGCAGTTACGCTACTAGGGGGGAGACCCAGTACTTC.

The chain has TRBV4-3 and TRBJ1-1, with 9 bases aligning to TRBD1. This CDR3 comprises 14 residues. Germline CDR1 LGHNA, CDR2 YSLEER. With 5 bases clipped from V and 5 bases from J, the junction kept 6 bases outside the gene matches. The CDR3 loop reads CASSVQGAGTEAFF. In DNA, the CDR3 is TGCGCCAGCAGCGTACAGGGGGCAGGTACTGAAGCTTTCTTT.

The V call is TRBV30, the J call TRBJ1-1; D is uncertain. In germline, CDR1 is GTSNPN, CDR2 SVGIG (reference sequence). The CDR3 is made up of 10 amino acids. V was shortened by 4 bases and J by 10 bases, with 10 bases between the two germline ends. The chain's CDR3 is CAWTGNRAFF. CDR3 DNA: TGTGCCTGGACAGGTAATAGAGCTTTCTTT. The variable domain in full, with the rest retrieved from reference TRBV30 and TRBJ1-1, is SQTIHQWPATLVQPVGSPLSLECTVEGTSNPNLYWYRQAAGRGLQLLFYSVGIGQISSEVPQNLSASRPQDRQFILSSKKLLLSDSGFYLCAWTGNRAFFGQGTRLTVV.

The chain carries TRBV7-2 and TRBJ1-5; D gene uncertain. Germline CDR1 reads SGHTA; CDR2 reads FQGNSA. This CDR3 is built from 14 residues. V was clipped by 1 base and J by 9 bases, with 13 bases between them. CDR3 sequence: CASSLGTAAGPQHF. CDR3 nucleotide sequence: TGTGCCAGCAGCTTAGGGACGGCCGCGGGGCCCCAGCATTTT.

The chain employs TRBV7-3 and TRBJ2-5; a weak D match, TRBD2 (5 bases). This CDR3 is built from 13 residues. CDR1 and CDR2 (germline): SGHTA, FQGTGA. Trimming left V 6 bases short and J 4 bases short, with 12 bases between. The chain's CDR3 is CASSGSDRETQYF. DNA for the CDR3: TGTGCCAGCAGTGGTAGCGATCGAGAGACCCAGTACTTC. Full variable domain (outside the CDR3, taken from reference TRBV7-3 and TRBJ2-5): GAGVSQTPSNKVTEKGKYVELRCDPISGHTALYWYRQSLGQGPEFLIYFQGTGAADDSGLPNDRFFAVRPEGSVSTLKIQRTERGDSAVYLCASSGSDRETQYFGPGTRLLVL.

Here the CDR3 reads CASSSTRGRGFYGYTF. CDR3 DNA: TGTGCCAGCAGCTCAACCAGGGGCAGGGGTTTCTATGGCTACACCTTC. The rearrangement joins TRBV7-6 to TRBJ1-2; D is possibly TRBD1 (6 bases). Germline V gene lookup returns CDR1 SGHVS and CDR2 FNYEAQ. V lost 4 bases and J 4 bases, leaving 19 bases between the germline ends. This CDR3 comprises 16 residues.

The chain combines TRBV28 with TRBJ1-2; possible D gene TRBD1, 6 bases. The CDR3 contains 14 residues. Germline assignment: CDR1 MDHEN and CDR2 SYDVKM. Trimming removed 3 bases at V and 4 bases at J, with 12 bases between. CDR3 sequence (DNA): TGTGCCAGCAGTTTGACCGGACAGCGCTATGGCTACACCTTC. Protein sequence: CASSLTGQRYGYTF.

J is TRBJ2-2 and V is TRBV9, with D tentatively TRBD1 (6 bases). The V end lost 5 bases, the J end lost 3 bases, and 17 bases lay between the germline ends. There are 16 residues in the CDR3. Germline CDR1 reads SGDLS; CDR2 reads YYNGEE. DNA for the CDR3: TGTGCCAGCAGTCGTACTAGGGGGTGGGACACCGGGGAGCTGTTTTTT. This codes for CASSRTRGWDTGELFF.

The V call is TRBV19, the J call TRBJ1-2; 9 bases map to TRBD1. After removal of 3 bases from V and 3 bases from J, the junction contained 2 bases not matched to a gene. Germline assignment: CDR1 LNHDA and CDR2 SQIVND (reference sequence). There are 14 residues in the CDR3. CDR3 in DNA: TGTGCCAGTAGTATGGGACAGGGTGACTATGGCTACACCTTC. Its protein product is CASSMGQGDYGYTF.